Shown below are 2 T cell receptor beta chains from a single sample sequenced in a study of radiotherapy plus CTLA-4 blockade in lung cancer. The protocol was immunoSEQ multiplex PCR, while the TCRdb copy is restricted to in-frame clones and leaves out a portion. The table lists tens of thousands of clones, roughly 72% of them singletons. The starting material was peripheral blood, obtained from a patient treated with radiotherapy plus ipilimumab. Every receptor here comes from a human donor with non-small cell lung cancer who had stable disease on radiotherapy plus ipilimumab.

This clone was detected only a few times. The chain has TRBV29-1 and TRBJ1-1; D is undetermined. The CDR3 totals 14 residues. The V end lost 4 bases, the J end lost 4 bases, and 16 bases lay between the germline ends. CDR1 is SQVTM, CDR2 ANQGSEA, per germline. CDR3 residues: CSVVGPGMVTEAFF. The CDR3 DNA follows: TGCAGCGTTGTGGGTCCGGGGATGGTCACTGAAGCTTTCTTT.

Details on this clone: This sample includes further DNA sequences coding for the same CDR3. The chain links TRBV5-1 to TRBJ2-2; 10 nucleotides line up with TRBD1. CDR3 length equals 15 residues. Trimming removed 5 bases from V and 5 bases from J; junction bases left unmatched: 6. Germline CDR1 SGHRS, CDR2 YFSETQ. The DNA for the CDR3 is TGCGCCAGCAGTTTCCGGGACAGGGGTACCGGGGAGCTGTTTTTT. Translated, it gives CASSFRDRGTGELFF.